The 32 T cell receptor beta chains below all came from one sample that was sequenced in a study of cytotoxic CD8 clonotypes in ibrutinib-treated CLL. Sequencing used immunoSEQ multiplex PCR; TCRdb keeps in-frame clones, though not all of them. Of about 140,000 clones in the sample, 77% are singletons; the top ten hold approximately 27%. The sequenced sample was PBMCs, obtained after 12 months of ibrutinib treatment. These receptors originate from a human donor with chronic lymphocytic leukemia.

The V call is TRBV5-6, the J call TRBJ2-7; TRBD1 aligns across 9 bases. The CDR3 totals 15 residues. CDR1 and CDR2 (germline): SGHDT, YYEEEE. The ends lost 4 bases at V and 3 bases at J; junction bases unmatched: 8. CDR3 in amino acids: CASSPRDRVYYEQYF. The CDR3 coding sequence is TGTGCCAGCAGCCCCCGGGACAGGGTCTACTACGAGCAGTACTTC.

This clone was observed a single time. V usage is TRBV7-2 and J usage is TRBJ2-2; D is unresolved. CDR1 and CDR2 (germline): SGHTA, FQGNSA. This CDR3 has 14 amino acids. Trimming cost V 2 bases and J 5 bases, with 9 bases left between them. Here the CDR3 DNA reads TGTGCCAGCAGCTTATTACGCGGAACCGGGGAGCTGTTTTTT. It specifies CASSLLRGTGELFF.

In this sample, this clone turned up a few times. The V call is TRBV6-6, the J call TRBJ1-6; maybe TRBD1 (5 bases). Germline V gene sequence: CDR1 MNHNY, CDR2 SVGAGI (reference sequence). The CDR3 runs to 14 residues. V gave up 6 bases and J gave up 7 bases, with 13 bases separating them. The CDR3 nucleotides are TGTGCCAGCAGCCCCCGGGGGGACAATTCACCCCTCCACTTT. Its protein product is CASSPRGDNSPLHF.

This rearrangement joins TRBV27 to TRBJ1-2, with D possibly being TRBD1 (5 bases). Germline V gene sequence: CDR1 MNHEY, CDR2 SMNVEV (reference sequence). The CDR3 spans 14 residues. V was cut by 2 bases and J by 6 bases, with 13 bases left in between. This CDR3 is CASSLTGLMDGYTF. The DNA of the CDR3 is TGTGCCAGCAGTTTAACGGGGCTTATGGATGGCTACACCTTC.

V usage is TRBV2 and J usage is TRBJ2-7, with D uncertain. CDR1 and CDR2 from the germline V gene are SNHLY and FYNNEI. CDR3 length equals 12 residues. Trimming removed 10 bases at V and 3 bases at J, with 13 bases between. CDR3 sequence: CATQKGFYEQYF. The CDR3 nucleotides read TGTGCCACTCAAAAAGGATTCTACGAGCAGTACTTC.

The J gene is TRBJ2-7, the V gene TRBV18; tentative D call: TRBD2 (6 bases). Trimming took off 0 bases at V and 4 bases at J, with 13 bases between the two ends. The CDR3 extends over 15 amino acids. Germline CDR1 KGHSH, CDR2 LQKENI. CDR3 sequence (DNA): TGTGCCAGCTCACCACCGGAGGGCAGCAGGTACGAGCAGTACTTC. Amino acid sequence: CASSPPEGSRYEQYF.

V gene TRBV4-3 combines with J gene TRBJ2-7, with D possibly matching TRBD1 (8 bases). V lost 4 bases and J 3 bases, leaving 19 bases between the germline ends. This CDR3 contains 16 residues. Germline assignment: CDR1 LGHNA and CDR2 YSLEER. The DNA of the CDR3 is TGCGCCAGCAGCCCCATAACAGGGGGGGCGATCTACGAGCAGTACTTC. This sequence encodes CASSPITGGAIYEQYF.

The gene calls are TRBV30 and TRBJ1-4; a weak D match, TRBD1 (5 bases). Trimming cost V 5 bases and J 0 bases, with 13 bases left between them. Germline lookup yields CDR1 GTSNPN and CDR2 SVGIG (reference sequence). The CDR3 is made up of 15 amino acids. The CDR3 spells CAWGTGVSTNEKLFF. Here the CDR3 DNA reads TGTGCCTGGGGGACGGGGGTCTCAACTAATGAAAAACTGTTTTTT. The full variable domain, rest sourced from reference TRBV30 and TRBJ1-4, is SQTIHQWPATLVQPVGSPLSLECTVEGTSNPNLYWYRQAAGRGLQLLFYSVGIGQISSEVPQNLSASRPQDRQFILSSKKLLLSDSGFYLCAWGTGVSTNEKLFFGSGTQLSVL.

The genes are TRBV5-6 and TRBJ2-7, with D possibly TRBD2 on 6 matching bases. V was trimmed by 4 bases and J by 2 bases, leaving 16 bases between them. The CDR3 runs 15 residues. CDR1 and CDR2 (germline): SGHDT, YYEEEE. The CDR3 loop reads CASSPEAGGAYEQYF. The CDR3 DNA follows: TGTGCCAGCAGCCCCGAGGCCGGGGGTGCCTACGAGCAGTACTTC.

In this sample, this clone turned up a few times. The V gene is TRBV2, the J gene TRBJ1-3; 7 bases match TRBD1. Germline-derived CDR1 and CDR2 are SNHLY and FYNNEI. The CDR3 has 17 residues. Unmatched junction bases numbered 7, after V lost 2 bases and J lost 0 bases. The CDR3 reads CASSEFGGTASGNTIYF. DNA for the CDR3: TGTGCCAGCAGTGAATTCGGAGGGACAGCCTCTGGAAACACCATATATTTT. Combining the CDR3 with reference TRBV2 and TRBJ1-3 gives the whole variable domain EPEVTQTPSHQVTQMGQEVILRCVPISNHLYFYWYRQILGQKVEFLVSFYNNEISEKSEIFDDQFSVERPDGSNFTLKIRSTKLEDSAMYFCASSEFGGTASGNTIYFGEGSWLTVV.

The chain joins TRBV19 to TRBJ2-7; 9 bases map to TRBD1. This CDR3 is 15 amino acids long. Germline V gene lookup returns CDR1 LNHDA and CDR2 SQIVND (reference sequence). Trimming at V came to 5 bases and at J to 1 base, leaving 6 bases not matched to a gene. Written as DNA, the CDR3 is TGTGCCAGTAGTGCCCTTGGACAGGGGTCCTACGAGCAGTACTTC. Its protein is CASSALGQGSYEQYF.

The chain joins TRBV4-3 to TRBJ2-7; no firm D call. The CDR3 has 13 amino acids. Trimming shortened V by 1 base and J by 5 bases, and 9 bases separated the two germline ends. CDR1 is LGHNA and CDR2 is YSLEER in the germline V gene. CDR3 nucleotide sequence: TGCGCCAGCAGCCAAGGACCGTGGGACGAGCAGTACTTC. It specifies CASSQGPWDEQYF.

The rearrangement joins TRBV15 to TRBJ2-5; D unclear. The CDR3 spans 15 residues. V was shortened by 0 bases and J by 0 bases, with 8 bases between the two germline ends. Looked up from germline, CDR1 is LNHNV and CDR2 is YYDKDF (reference sequence). CDR3 sequence (DNA): TGTGCCACCAGCAGAGATAGCACTCACCAAGAGACCCAGTACTTC. Amino acid sequence: CATSRDSTHQETQYF.

The chain couples TRBV5-1 to TRBJ2-7; 8 bases are shared with TRBD1. The CDR3 is 13 residues long. V was pared by 4 bases and J by 5 bases, with 5 bases of the junction left unmatched. Germline V gene data show CDR1 as SGHRS and CDR2 as YFSETQ. The CDR3 DNA sequence: TGCGCCAGCAGCACCGGACAGGGTGACGAGCAGTACTTC. It translates to CASSTGQGDEQYF.

V and J are TRBV20-1 and TRBJ1-2, with D possibly TRBD1 on 5 matching bases. Per germline, CDR1 DFQATT and CDR2 SNEGSKA (reference sequence). V was pared by 5 bases and J by 7 bases, with 11 bases between. This CDR3 is 11 amino acids long. CDR3 residues: CSALGGSGYTF. The CDR3 nucleotides read TGCAGTGCTCTTGGGGGGTCTGGCTACACCTTC.

This clone was counted between two and nine times. V and J are TRBV19 and TRBJ1-2, with no clear D. The V end lost 2 bases, the J end lost 4 bases, and 5 bases lay between the germline ends. The CDR3 has 12 residues. Germline CDR1 LNHDA, CDR2 SQIVND (reference sequence). The CDR3 region is CASSIWGYGYTF. The CDR3 nucleotides are TGTGCCAGTAGTATATGGGGCTATGGCTACACCTTC.

This clone was observed a few times. This chain connects TRBV19 to TRBJ1-2; TRBD1 might be the D (6 bases). The CDR3 is 11 residues long. Trimming shortened V by 4 bases and J by 12 bases, and 12 bases separated the two germline ends. Germline V gene lookup returns CDR1 LNHDA and CDR2 SQIVND (reference sequence). DNA for the CDR3: TGTGCCAGTAGTACCCGGGACAAGAACACCTTC. It translates to CASSTRDKNTF.

This sequence joins TRBV19 and TRBJ2-7; 12 bases align to TRBD1. J was trimmed by 5 bases and V by 3 bases; bases with no gene match: 5. CDR3 length equals 15 residues. Germline lookup yields CDR1 LNHDA and CDR2 SQIVND (reference sequence). The CDR3 protein is CASSIGTGGKHEQYF. Written as DNA, the CDR3 is TGTGCCAGTAGTATCGGGACAGGGGGCAAGCACGAGCAGTACTTC.

This clone was seen once. The V gene is TRBV28, the J gene TRBJ2-1; 7 nucleotides line up with TRBD2. The germline gives CDR1 MDHEN, CDR2 SYDVKM. The CDR3 is 14 residues long. J lost 3 bases, V lost 5 bases, and 4 bases had no gene match. CDR3 in DNA: TGTGCCAGCAGTCGGAGCGGGAACTACAATGAGCAGTTCTTC. This sequence encodes CASSRSGNYNEQFF.

This clone has just a few counts. This rearrangement joins TRBV6-5 to TRBJ2-7; tentatively, D is TRBD1 (6 bases). The ends were cut back, 3 bases at V and 2 bases at J, with 8 bases in the middle. Germline V gives CDR1 MNHEY, CDR2 SVGAGI. The CDR3 spans 13 residues. DNA for the CDR3: TGTGCCAGCAGTTATAACAGGGCCTACGAGCAGTACTTC. As protein: CASSYNRAYEQYF.

The V gene is TRBV11-3, the J gene TRBJ2-7; TRBD1 matches 8 bases. Trimming took 5 bases from V and 5 from J; bases not matched to a gene: 8. There are 14 residues in the CDR3. CDR1 is SGHNT, CDR2 YENEEA, per germline. CDR3 nucleotide sequence: TGTGCCAGCAGCCCTGGACAGGGTACGAACGAGCAGTACTTC. Amino acids: CASSPGQGTNEQYF.

The chain couples TRBV6-5 to TRBJ2-7; D tentatively reads TRBD1 or TRBD2 (5 bases each). With 6 bases removed from V and 7 bases from J, the gap between germline ends came to 19 bases. The CDR3 is 14 residues long. The germline gives CDR1 MNHEY, CDR2 SVGAGI. CDR3 bases: TGTGCCAGCAGAGCTCCGGGACGGTACTGGGAGCAGTACTTC. Residues: CASRAPGRYWEQYF.

This clone was recorded a few times. The J gene is TRBJ2-5, the V gene TRBV6-1, with TRBD2 matching 10 bases. The CDR3 loop spans 14 amino acids. J gave up 7 bases and V 7 bases, and 9 bases lay outside the gene matches. Germline CDR1 reads MNHNS; CDR2 reads SASEGT. This chain's CDR3 is CASNPGLATSTQYF. The CDR3 bases are TGTGCCAGCAACCCGGGACTAGCGACTTCGACCCAGTACTTC.

V and J are TRBV27 and TRBJ2-1; TRBD2 aligns across 9 bases. Trimming cost V 4 bases and J 5 bases; bases outside gene matches: 12. Germline lookup yields CDR1 MNHEY and CDR2 SMNVEV (reference sequence). There are 17 residues in the CDR3. As DNA, the CDR3 is TGTGCCAGCAGTTCCCCTGTGTTAGCGGGAGAGAACAATGAGCAGTTCTTC. Residues: CASSSPVLAGENNEQFF.

The V call is TRBV19, the J call TRBJ2-1, with TRBD1 matching over 8 bases. CDR1 is LNHDA, CDR2 SQIVND, per germline (reference sequence). CDR3 length: 15 amino acids. Trimming cost V 3 bases and J 6 bases; bases outside gene matches: 7. For the CDR3, the DNA is TGTGCCAGTAGTATGTGGACAGGGACCTTCAATGAGCAGTTCTTC. Protein sequence: CASSMWTGTFNEQFF.

The rearrangement links TRBV4-1 to TRBJ1-4, with D tentatively TRBD1 (5 bases). This CDR3 is built from 16 residues. Germline CDR1 is MGHRA and CDR2 is YSYEKL. V lost 4 bases, J lost 7 bases, and 19 bases lay in between. This chain's CDR3 is CASSPTRAGWGEKLFF. The CDR3 DNA reads as TGCGCCAGCAGCCCCACCAGGGCAGGGTGGGGTGAAAAACTGTTTTTT.

The V call is TRBV28, the J call TRBJ2-7; the D gene is possibly TRBD1 (5 bases). This CDR3 has 11 amino acids. V lost 1 base to trimming and J lost 7 bases, with 5 bases between them. Germline CDR1 and CDR2: MDHEN and SYDVKM. This chain's CDR3 is CASSLYREQYF. The CDR3 region has the DNA TGTGCCAGCAGTTTATACAGGGAGCAGTACTTC. Supplemented by reference TRBV28 and TRBJ2-7, the full variable domain reads DVKVTQSSRYLVKRTGEKVFLECVQDMDHENMFWYRQDPGLGLRLIYFSYDVKMKEKGDIPEGYSVSREKKERFSLILESASTNQTSMYLCASSLYREQYFGPGTRLTVT.

The chain recombines TRBV10-2 with TRBJ2-2; tentative D call: TRBD1 (6 bases). Deletions cut 4 bases from V and 6 bases from J, with 15 bases between. This CDR3 region has 15 residues. Germline values: CDR1 WSHSY, CDR2 SAAADI. In DNA form, the CDR3 reads TGCGCCAGCAGTGGGAAACAGGGCCCTCCCGGGGAGCTGTTTTTT. Protein: CASSGKQGPPGELFF.

This rearrangement joins TRBV11-2 to TRBJ1-3; D might be TRBD1 (5 bases). The ends were cut back, 0 bases at V and 1 base at J, with 13 bases in the middle. Germline lookup yields CDR1 SGHAT and CDR2 FQNNGV. The CDR3 runs to 17 residues. The CDR3 DNA reads TGTGCCAGCAGCTTAGATTTCGGGGCTATTTCTGGAAACACCATATATTTT. Its protein product is CASSLDFGAISGNTIYF.

This rearrangement joins TRBV7-8 to TRBJ2-2; TRBD2 aligns across 8 bases. Trimming at V came to 8 bases and at J to 2 bases, leaving 4 bases not matched to a gene. The CDR3 length is 14 residues. From germline, CDR1 is SGHVS and CDR2 FQNEAQ. Here the CDR3 DNA reads TGTGCCAGCTCGGGGGGGGCCAACACCGGGGAGCTGTTTTTT. Protein: CASSGGANTGELFF.

V usage is TRBV4-1 and J usage is TRBJ1-1; no definite D call. CDR1 and CDR2 from the germline V gene are MGHRA and YSYEKL. The CDR3 runs to 14 residues. Trimming shortened V by 1 base and J by 6 bases, and 12 bases separated the two germline ends. The CDR3 bases are TGCGCCAGCAGCCAAGTTCCGGCAACCCCTGAAGCTTTCTTT. Its translation: CASSQVPATPEAFF.

This sequence joins TRBV6-4 and TRBJ2-1, with D tentatively TRBD2 (6 bases). V shed 2 bases and J shed 9 bases, with 17 bases lying between them. CDR3 length: 15 amino acids. Germline lookup yields CDR1 MRHNA and CDR2 SNTAGT. The CDR3 DNA reads TGTGCCAGCAGTGACGATTTGACATTGGGGGGTGAGCAGTTCTTC. Translated: CASSDDLTLGGEQFF.